The clone carrying this TCR beta chain was detected many times. Its antigen is not identified. In the PCR, 60 Vbeta and 13 Jbeta primers were used. Sequencing used immunoSEQ multiplex PCR; TCRdb keeps in-frame clones, though not all of them. The table has about 150,000 clones, 70% to 80% seen once. This sample is drawn from a study of cytomegalovirus exposure and HLA in healthy donors. The donors, nominally healthy at sampling, likely had unrecorded immune exposures. The CDR3 is 16 amino acids. Trimming stripped 6 bases from V and 0 bases from J, with 15 bases between. CDR1 is MDHEN, CDR2 SYDVKM, per germline. The study, taken as a whole, reports: TCR beta chains associated with HLA were, in a later analysis, more clonally expanded than equally common others. Researchers had no immune exposure information except CMV serostatus available. In a later analysis, TCR beta V- and J-gene trimming showed a link to a missense DCLRE1C variant.

This clonotype was obtained from a young man in good health and CMV-seropositive. The source material was PBMCs. The chain recombines TRBV28 with TRBJ1-3; D uncertain. CDR3 in DNA: TGTGCCAGCAGCACACTAGTACTCAGCTCTGGAAACACCATATATTTT. This codes for CASSTLVLSSGNTIYF.